A single sample gave rise to the 12 T cell receptor beta chains below, sequenced in a study of graft-versus-host responses after intestinal transplantation. Assay used: immunoSEQ multiplex PCR; TCRdb lists only in-frame clones, some missing. The table shows about 98,000 clones, with roughly 83% occurring only once. Sequencing was performed on PBMCs, taken 255 days after intestinal transplant. These TCRs come from a human patient who received an intestinal transplant, so some T cells may come from the graft donor.

The chain couples TRBV19 to TRBJ2-7, with TRBD1 identical over 9 bases. The CDR3 totals 13 residues. The V segment lost 4 bases and the J segment 6 bases; nucleotides outside the gene matches: 4. Germline CDR1 LNHDA, CDR2 SQIVND (reference sequence). CDR3 in amino acids: CASSSPDRGEQYF. The CDR3 nucleotides read TGTGCCAGTAGTAGCCCGGACAGGGGCGAGCAGTACTTC.

The chain recombines TRBV6-5 with TRBJ1-1, with 8 bases identical to TRBD1. The length of the CDR3 is 14 residues. J lost 0 bases, V lost 6 bases, and 3 bases had no gene match. The germline CDR1 and CDR2 sequences are MNHEY and SVGAGI. Written as DNA, the CDR3 is TGTGCCAGCAGCGGACAGGGTTTGAACACTGAAGCTTTCTTT. This encodes CASSGQGLNTEAFF.

V usage is TRBV15 and J usage is TRBJ1-4; TRBD1 matches at 8 bases. V gave up 3 bases and J gave up 5 bases; unmatched junction bases: 8. CDR3 length equals 16 residues. Germline CDR1 is LNHNV and CDR2 is YYDKDF (reference sequence). The CDR3: CATSRARGQGNEKLFF. The DNA for the CDR3 is TGTGCCACCAGCAGGGCCCGCGGACAGGGCAATGAAAAACTGTTTTTT.

The rearrangement joins TRBV7-9 to TRBJ2-1, with 10 bases lining up with TRBD1. The CDR3 runs to 15 residues. Germline-derived CDR1 and CDR2 are SEHNR and FQNEAQ (reference sequence). Trimming at V came to 5 bases and at J to 5 bases, leaving 6 bases not matched to a gene. The CDR3 reads CASSLEGQGNNEQFF. The CDR3 DNA is TGTGCCAGCAGCCTAGAGGGACAGGGGAACAATGAGCAGTTCTTC.

The chain recombines TRBV14 with TRBJ1-1, with D perhaps TRBD1 (5 bases). CDR1 is SGHDN, CDR2 FVKESK, per germline. This CDR3 spans 12 amino acids. V was trimmed by 2 bases and J by 7 bases, leaving 8 bases between them. The CDR3 reads CASSQPGREAFF. The CDR3 bases are TGTGCCAGCAGCCAACCGGGACGTGAAGCTTTCTTT.

V and J are TRBV7-9 and TRBJ2-1; D is unclear. The V gene lost 7 bases and the J gene lost 7 bases, with 14 bases spanning the gap. The CDR3 extends over 13 amino acids. Germline V gives CDR1 SEHNR, CDR2 FQNEAQ (reference sequence). CDR3 DNA sequence: TGTGCCAGCACATCCCCCGGTTGGAATGAGCAGTTCTTC. Translation gives CASTSPGWNEQFF.

The chain is built from TRBV4-1 and TRBJ1-4, with D perhaps matching TRBD1 (5 bases). Per germline, CDR1 MGHRA and CDR2 YSYEKL. The CDR3 runs to 16 residues. Trimming removed 0 bases from V and 4 bases from J, with 12 bases in between. The CDR3 region is CASSQDRGHYNEKLFF. In DNA form, the CDR3 reads TGCGCCAGCAGCCAAGATCGCGGACACTATAATGAAAAACTGTTTTTT.

This rearrangement joins TRBV4-3 to TRBJ1-1; D is possibly TRBD1 (5 bases). Germline loops: CDR1 LGHNA, CDR2 YSLEER. The CDR3 covers 15 residues. Trimming removed 0 bases at V and 5 bases at J, with 13 bases between. The CDR3 here is CASSQDWGRSTEAFF. The CDR3 coding sequence is TGCGCCAGCAGCCAAGATTGGGGGAGGAGTACTGAAGCTTTCTTT.

Comment on this clone: A much larger clone sits a single nucleotide away, making a read error possible. At the DNA level, this CDR3 is encoded by other sequences in the same sample as well. This sequence joins TRBV5-5 and TRBJ2-2; TRBD1 aligns across 9 bases. Germline-derived CDR1 and CDR2 are SGHKS and YYEKEE (reference sequence). The CDR3 consists of 17 residues. Trimming took 0 bases from V and 1 from J; bases not matched to a gene: 4. The CDR3 coding sequence is TGTGCCAGCAGCTTGGACCCGGGACAGGGGAACACCGGGGAGCTGTTTTTT. Its protein is CASSLDPGQGNTGELFF.

The V and J genes are TRBV6-1 and TRBJ2-7; D unclear. In germline, CDR1 is MNHNS, CDR2 SASEGT. Between the trimmed V and J ends, which lost 2 bases and 1 base, there was a span of 6 bases. The CDR3 has 13 residues. The CDR3 nucleotides read TGTGCCAGCAGTGAAACAGAGTCCTACGAGCAGTACGTC. Encoded protein: CASSETESYEQYV.

The rearrangement joins TRBV5-1 to TRBJ2-1; D is possibly TRBD2 (6 bases). CDR3 length: 15 residues. Deletions cut 1 base from V and 5 bases from J, with 13 bases between. The V gene's germline CDR1 is SGHRS and CDR2 YFSETQ. CDR3 coding DNA: TGCGCCAGCAGCTTGATGCGGGGCTCACACAATGAGCAGTTCTTC. Translation: CASSLMRGSHNEQFF.

This sequence joins TRBV7-2 and TRBJ1-6; D not certain. Germline V gene data show CDR1 as SGHTA and CDR2 as FQGNSA. The V gene lost 8 bases and the J gene lost 4 bases, with 12 bases spanning the gap. This CDR3 contains 14 residues. The CDR3 DNA sequence: TGTGCCAGCCGCCGGCCGGGGTATAATTCACCCCTCCACTTT. Protein: CASRRPGYNSPLHF.